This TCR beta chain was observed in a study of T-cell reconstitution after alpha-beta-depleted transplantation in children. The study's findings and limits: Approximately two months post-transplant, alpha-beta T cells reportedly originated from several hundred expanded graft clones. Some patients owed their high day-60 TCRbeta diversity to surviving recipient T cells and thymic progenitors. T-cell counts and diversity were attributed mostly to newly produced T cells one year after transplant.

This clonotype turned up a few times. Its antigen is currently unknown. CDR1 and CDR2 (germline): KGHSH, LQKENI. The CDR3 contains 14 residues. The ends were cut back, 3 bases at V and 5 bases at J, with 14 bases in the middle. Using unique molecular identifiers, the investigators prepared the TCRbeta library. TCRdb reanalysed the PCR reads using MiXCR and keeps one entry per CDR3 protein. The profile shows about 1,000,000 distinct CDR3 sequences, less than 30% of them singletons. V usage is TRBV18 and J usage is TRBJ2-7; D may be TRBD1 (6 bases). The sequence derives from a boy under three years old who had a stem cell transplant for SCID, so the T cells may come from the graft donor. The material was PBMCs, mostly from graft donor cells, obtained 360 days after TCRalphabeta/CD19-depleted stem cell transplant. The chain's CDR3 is CASSPNRVPDEQYF. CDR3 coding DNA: TGTGCCAGCTCACCTAACAGGGTCCCCGACGAGCAGTACTTC.